The 14 T cell receptor beta chains reported below all come from one sample, sequenced in a study of T cells in Graves' hyperthyroidism and ophthalmopathy. Amplified regions were TCR beta CDR3 sequences from RNA transcripts. TCR CDR3 regions were first amplified by RT-PCR with HTBI primers. TCRdb recomputed calls from the multiplex PCR reads with MiXCR, one row per CDR3 protein. The sample lists 490,000 or so distinct CDR3 sequences, approximately 22% occurring once. The sample was blood. The receptors here all came from a woman between 65 and 79 years old with Graves' ophthalmopathy.

The rearrangement uses TRBV11-2 and TRBJ2-5; TRBD2 agrees at 8 bases. V shed 5 bases, J shed 2 bases, and the junction held 7 bases outside the gene matches. The CDR3 spans 15 residues. Germline CDR1 reads SGHAT; CDR2 reads FQNNGV. This CDR3 is CASSPGGANQETQYF. In nucleotides, the CDR3 is TGTGCCAGCAGCCCCGGGGGGGCAAATCAAGAGACCCAGTACTTC.

The chain uses TRBV3-1 and TRBJ1-6; D gene unclear. Trimming shortened V by 0 bases and J by 10 bases, and 7 bases separated the two germline ends. Germline-derived CDR1 and CDR2 are LGHDT and YNNKEL (reference sequence). This CDR3 region has 13 residues. The CDR3 coding sequence is TGTGCCAGCAGCCAAGATGGGGAGTCACCCCTCCACTTT. Its protein product is CASSQDGESPLHF.

In this sample, this clonotype turned up a few times. The chain couples TRBV6-2 or TRBV6-3 to TRBJ2-1; 8 nucleotides line up with TRBD2. The J segment lost 12 bases and the V segment lost 7 bases, leaving 11 bases of the junction unmatched. The length of the CDR3 is 13 residues. Germline V lookup: CDR1 MNHEY, CDR2 SVGEGT. This CDR3 is CASTNTGTSGQFF. The CDR3 bases are TGTGCCAGCACCAACACCGGGACTAGTGGGCAGTTCTTC.

The chain has TRBV4-3 and TRBJ1-2, with 8 bases lining up with TRBD1. Trimming at V came to 1 base and at J to 3 bases, leaving 7 bases not matched to a gene. The germline V gene has CDR1 LGHNA and CDR2 YSLEER. CDR3 length: 16 residues. CDR3 sequence (DNA): TGCGCCAGCAGCCAAGGAGCGGGACAGGCCTACTATGGCTACACCTTC. As protein: CASSQGAGQAYYGYTF.

This clonotype was recorded at least ten times. CDR3 sequence: CASRNQGTNYGYTF. CDR3 in DNA: TGTGCCAGCAGGAACCAGGGGACTAACTATGGCTACACCTTC. The chain links TRBV7-2 to TRBJ1-2; maybe TRBD1 (6 bases). Germline V gene lookup returns CDR1 SGHTA and CDR2 FQGNSA. This CDR3 has 14 amino acids. Trimming pared 6 bases from V and 0 bases from J, leaving 11 bases between.

V and J are TRBV6-1 and TRBJ2-3, with 9 bases matching TRBD2. CDR1 is MNHNS, CDR2 SASEGT, per germline. With 6 bases clipped from V and 6 bases from J, the junction kept 10 bases outside the gene matches. The CDR3 has 15 amino acids. The CDR3 region has the DNA TGTGCCAGCAGCCTAGCGGGGAGGCTGGGTGATACGCAGTATTTT. It encodes CASSLAGRLGDTQYF.

This clonotype was found a few times. The chain uses TRBV27 and TRBJ1-2; D ambiguous. Germline loops: CDR1 MNHEY, CDR2 SMNVEV (reference sequence). The V end lost 3 bases, the J end lost 3 bases, and 14 bases lay between the germline ends. CDR3 length: 15 amino acids. The CDR3 sequence: CASSFLGGAHYGYTF. The CDR3 region has the DNA TGTGCCAGCAGTTTCCTCGGTGGCGCTCACTATGGCTACACCTTC.

This clonotype was seen more than once but under ten times. This chain links TRBV7-9 with TRBJ1-5; D unclear. The CDR3 totals 14 residues. Germline CDR1 and CDR2: SEHNR and FQNEAQ (reference sequence). CDR3 in amino acids: CPSPPGKSNQPQHF. The CDR3 nucleotides read TGTCCGTCCCCTCCGGGGAAGAGCAATCAGCCCCAGCATTTT.

This clonotype was seen more than once but under ten times. The chain combines TRBV3-1 with TRBJ2-1, with 13 bases matching TRBD2. V shed 6 bases and J 9 bases; nucleotides not matched to a gene: 5. The CDR3 covers 14 residues. The germline V gene encodes CDR1 LGHDT and CDR2 YNNKEL (reference sequence). As DNA, the CDR3 is TGTGCCAGCAGTCCAGGACTAGCGGGAGCTGAGCAGTTCTTC. Amino acids: CASSPGLAGAEQFF.

This clonotype was seen only once. The chain joins TRBV3-1 to TRBJ2-7, with 13 bases aligning to TRBD2. CDR3 length: 16 amino acids. Germline-derived CDR1 and CDR2 are LGHDT and YNNKEL (reference sequence). V gave up 4 bases and J gave up 5 bases; unmatched junction bases: 8. CDR3 residues: CASSPHRGLAGDEQYF. In nucleotides, the CDR3 is TGTGCCAGCAGCCCCCACCGAGGACTAGCGGGAGACGAGCAGTACTTC.

This clonotype has a handful of counts. The rearrangement uses TRBV6-1 and TRBJ2-1; D gene uncertain. The CDR3 is made up of 13 amino acids. The germline V gene encodes CDR1 MNHNS and CDR2 SASEGT. V lost 5 bases to trimming and J lost 5 bases, with 10 bases between them. The CDR3 is CASSHRAHNEQFF. DNA of the CDR3: TGTGCCAGCAGTCATCGGGCCCACAATGAGCAGTTCTTC.

V gene TRBV20-1 combines with J gene TRBJ2-2; D gene unclear. This CDR3 comprises 14 residues. Germline lookup yields CDR1 DFQATT and CDR2 SNEGSKA (reference sequence). Trimming left V 3 bases short and J 0 bases short, with 8 bases between. The CDR3 region has the DNA TGCAGTGCTAGGGGCGGAGCGAACACCGGGGAGCTGTTTTTT. This sequence encodes CSARGGANTGELFF.

This clonotype was seen at least ten times. The chain has TRBV28 and TRBJ1-4; 9 bases line up with TRBD1. There are 14 residues in the CDR3. The junction had 9 bases not matched to a gene; V was cut back by 6 bases and J by 10 bases. CDR1 and CDR2 from the germline V gene are MDHEN and SYDVKM. In nucleotides, the CDR3 is TGTGCCAGCAGACCCACAGGGGGCGCGGGAAAACTGTTTTTT. Translating gives CASRPTGGAGKLFF.

This clonotype was found many times. The chain links TRBV2 to TRBJ1-5; TRBD1 aligns across 8 bases. Germline trimming cut 6 bases from V and 3 bases from J; bases unmatched to any gene: 10. Germline loops: CDR1 SNHLY, CDR2 FYNNEI. The CDR3 is 16 residues long. CDR3 sequence reads: CASSGVTGGYNQPQHF. CDR3 DNA: TGTGCCAGCAGCGGGGTTACAGGGGGATACAATCAGCCCCAGCATTTT.